A selection of T cell receptor beta chains follows, all from one sample in a study of T cell repertoires in cytomegalovirus infection. Each CDR3 protein gets one entry after TCRdb re-called the reads with MiXCR. Found here are a few hundred thousand distinct CDR3 sequences, approximately 40% of them singletons; the top ten hold 48%. These receptors' antigens are unknown. The sample here was cultured PBMCs, taken from culture after CMV antigen stimulation. These receptors all come from a human donor in good health (CMV status not recorded). Some clones in this sample may be carry-over from other donors' samples. CDR3s include the opening cysteine and the closing phenylalanine or tryptophan. Expanded clones get a size class; other rows say once, few or many, or leave the size out.

j_gene: TRBJ2-3
v_gene: TRBV7-9
abundance: -
CDR3aa: CASSLSGVKGTDTQYF

j_gene: TRBJ1-1
v_gene: TRBV7-9
abundance: -
CDR3aa: CASRGKLNTEAFF

j_gene: TRBJ2-1
v_gene: TRBV6-2/TRBV6-3
abundance: once
CDR3aa: CASSYSKTGSRSYNEQFF

j_gene: TRBJ2-2
v_gene: TRBV11-2
abundance: -
CDR3aa: CASSLTSGGAGELFF

j_gene: TRBJ2-1
v_gene: TRBV7-2
abundance: few
CDR3aa: CASSLGSHNEQFF

j_gene: TRBJ1-3
v_gene: TRBV7-9
abundance: -
CDR3aa: CASSLNRGSGNTIYF

j_gene: TRBJ2-2
v_gene: TRBV12-3/TRBV12-4
abundance: -
CDR3aa: CASSLAGVMTGELFF

j_gene: TRBJ2-7
v_gene: TRBV20-1
abundance: -
CDR3aa: CSAEDRVSSYEQYF

j_gene: TRBJ2-7
v_gene: TRBV7-2
abundance: few
CDR3aa: CASSLVPLYALTSGGPSYEQYF

j_gene: TRBJ2-5
v_gene: TRBV6-8
abundance: -
CDR3aa: CASNSVGGVEETQYF

j_gene: TRBJ2-1
v_gene: TRBV20-1
abundance: -
CDR3aa: CSARDPGGISYNEQFF

j_gene: TRBJ2-7
v_gene: TRBV19
abundance: -
CDR3aa: CASSMGVGQGVHEQYF

j_gene: TRBJ2-3
v_gene: TRBV20-1
abundance: -
CDR3aa: CSARARGDFTDTQYF

j_gene: TRBJ2-1
v_gene: TRBV11-3
abundance: few
CDR3aa: CASSLGGGADPYNEQFF

j_gene: TRBJ1-2
v_gene: TRBV7-2
abundance: many
CDR3aa: CASRPPMTELGYTF

j_gene: TRBJ2-1
v_gene: TRBV10-1
abundance: once
CDR3aa: CASSESAGNFYNEQFF

j_gene: TRBJ1-5
v_gene: TRBV27
abundance: few
CDR3aa: CASSPWTGKTVQPQHF

j_gene: TRBJ2-7
v_gene: TRBV7-2
abundance: -
CDR3aa: CASNQEAGGAYEQYF

j_gene: TRBJ2-7
v_gene: TRBV6-5
abundance: -
CDR3aa: CASSSPTGGIPYEQYF

j_gene: TRBJ2-4
v_gene: TRBV7-9
abundance: few
CDR3aa: CASSPAGTSKNIQYF

j_gene: TRBJ2-1
v_gene: TRBV5-1
abundance: -
CDR3aa: CASRSGSAGMGHEQFF

j_gene: TRBJ2-7
v_gene: TRBV12-3/TRBV12-4
abundance: -
CDR3aa: CASSLVSPQRYEQYF

j_gene: TRBJ1-2
v_gene: TRBV7-2
abundance: many
CDR3aa: CASSLTGVLYTF

j_gene: TRBJ2-3
v_gene: TRBV6-2/TRBV6-3
abundance: once
CDR3aa: CASISPGTDTQYF

j_gene: TRBJ1-5
v_gene: TRBV6-1
abundance: -
CDR3aa: CASTETPPNQPQHF

j_gene: TRBJ1-2
v_gene: TRBV27
abundance: -
CDR3aa: CASSSGGHNYGYTF

j_gene: TRBJ2-5
v_gene: TRBV2
abundance: few
CDR3aa: CASRGLTQETQYF

j_gene: TRBJ2-5
v_gene: TRBV7-2
abundance: few
CDR3aa: CASSRQLEETQYF

j_gene: TRBJ2-4
v_gene: TRBV4-1
abundance: -
CDR3aa: CASSQAGTLAKNIQYF